The entry that follows covers one T cell receptor (beta chain) sequence. This sample was taken from a study of control samples from healthy donors and cancer patients. Clones were sequenced by immunoSEQ multiplex PCR, and TCRdb holds only the in-frame ones, with some missing. The sample lists some 54,000 clones, 95% to 96% seen once, with approximately 1.9% in the top ten. The CDR3 is 13 amino acids. The V gene's germline CDR1 is MNHEY and CDR2 SMNVEV (reference sequence). V was pared by 5 bases and J by 4 bases, with 12 bases between. Source material: blood. This chain joins TRBV27 and TRBJ2-7; D gene unclear. This receptor was taken from a woman younger than 45 in good health. CDR3 region: CASSPGPQYEQYF. The CDR3 region has the DNA TGTGCCAGCAGTCCCGGGCCCCAATACGAGCAGTACTTC.